These 29 T cell receptor beta chains were sequenced from one sample in a study of control samples from healthy donors and cancer patients. TCRdb's table, derived via immunoSEQ multiplex PCR, lists solely in-frame clones and lacks some. This sample has tens of thousands of clones, with 84% found just once. The sequenced sample was blood. All receptors derive from a man aged 50 or older in good health.

J is TRBJ2-3 and V is TRBV11-3, with 9 bases identical to TRBD2. CDR3 length: 17 residues. In germline, CDR1 is SGHNT, CDR2 YENEEA. V lost 5 bases to trimming and J lost 0 bases; unmatched junction nucleotides: 9. CDR3 in amino acids: CASSARTSVSSTDTQYF. The CDR3 DNA is TGTGCCAGCAGCGCAAGGACTAGCGTCTCTAGCACAGATACGCAGTATTTT.

The V call is TRBV6-4, the J call TRBJ2-5; D remains unclear. Germline V gene sequence: CDR1 MRHNA, CDR2 SNTAGT. This CDR3 is 13 amino acids long. The V gene lost 3 bases and the J gene lost 5 bases, with 10 bases spanning the gap. This chain's CDR3 is CASSDRFGETQYF. CDR3 DNA: TGTGCCAGCAGTGATCGGTTCGGGGAGACCCAGTACTTC.

The J gene is TRBJ2-2, the V gene TRBV7-7; D tentatively reads TRBD1 or TRBD2 (7 bases each). CDR3 length: 15 amino acids. Germline values: CDR1 SSHAT, CDR2 FNYEAQ (reference sequence). The V end lost 5 bases, the J end lost 5 bases, and 15 bases lay between the germline ends. The CDR3 sequence is CASSPDREGTGELFF. The CDR3 DNA reads TGTGCCAGCAGCCCAGACAGGGAGGGAACCGGGGAGCTGTTTTTT. The variable domain in full, completed from reference TRBV7-7 and TRBJ2-2, reads GAGVSQSPRYKVTKRGQDVTLRCDPISSHATLYWYQQALGQGPEFLTYFNYEAQPDKSGLPSDRFSAERPEGSISTLTIQRTEQRDSAMYRCASSPDREGTGELFFGEGSRLTVL.

J is TRBJ2-3 and V is TRBV7-2; 9 bases fit TRBD2. Germline-derived CDR1 and CDR2 are SGHTA and FQGNSA. This CDR3 has 14 amino acids. The V and J ends lost 1 base and 6 bases, in that order; junction bases with no gene match: 2. The CDR3 loop reads CASSLVLAGDTQYF. The CDR3 DNA sequence: TGTGCCAGCAGCTTAGTTCTAGCGGGGGATACGCAGTATTTT.

This sequence joins TRBV6-5 and TRBJ1-3; 9 nucleotides align to TRBD1. CDR1 is MNHEY, CDR2 SVGAGI, per germline. The CDR3 is 13 amino acids. Unmatched junction bases numbered 6, after V lost 6 bases and J lost 9 bases. The chain's CDR3 is CASSLDRGGTIYF. CDR3 DNA: TGTGCCAGCAGCTTGGACAGGGGCGGCACCATATATTTT.

The rearrangement uses TRBV3-1 (or the pseudogene TRBV3-2) and TRBJ1-3, with unresolved D. This CDR3 is built from 17 residues. The germline CDR1 and CDR2 sequences are LGHDT and YNNKEL (reference sequence). The germline V and J ends were trimmed by 1 base and 0 bases, with 13 bases remaining between them. The CDR3 DNA is TGTGCCAGCAGCCAAGGTGTCCTTACGTCCTCTGGAAACACCATATATTTT. Its translation is CASSQGVLTSSGNTIYF.

The chain recombines TRBV3-1 (or the pseudogene TRBV3-2) with TRBJ1-6; D uncertain. V dropped 5 bases and J dropped 10 bases, with 12 bases sitting between them. The CDR3 totals 13 residues. Germline CDR1 reads LGHDT; CDR2 reads YNNKEL (reference sequence). The DNA for the CDR3 is TGTGCCAGCAGCTACCAGGCACGGTCACCCCTCCACTTT. The encoded protein is CASSYQARSPLHF.

This sequence joins TRBV3-1 (or the pseudogene TRBV3-2) and TRBJ2-3, with 13 bases that match TRBD2. CDR1 and CDR2 (germline): LGHDT, YNNKEL (reference sequence). The CDR3 has 16 residues. V shed 3 bases and J 6 bases; nucleotides not matched to a gene: 6. The DNA of the CDR3 is TGTGCCAGCAGCCACGGACTAGCGGGAGACGTGGATACGCAGTATTTT. Translating it yields CASSHGLAGDVDTQYF.

This clone appeared a single time. This rearrangement joins TRBV2 to TRBJ2-3; perhaps D is TRBD1 or TRBD2 (5 bases each). Germline V lookup: CDR1 SNHLY, CDR2 FYNNEI. With 5 bases removed from V and 0 bases from J, the gap between germline ends came to 15 bases. The CDR3 is made up of 16 amino acids. CDR3 coding DNA: TGTGCCAGCAGTAACCGGGGCAGGCTTAGCACAGATACGCAGTATTTT. This encodes CASSNRGRLSTDTQYF.

The rearrangement joins TRBV6-6 to TRBJ2-7, with D unresolved. This CDR3 region has 13 residues. Between the trimmed V and J ends, which lost 4 bases and 3 bases, there was a span of 10 bases. Germline V lookup: CDR1 MNHNY, CDR2 SVGAGI (reference sequence). The CDR3 region has the DNA TGTGCCAGCAGTTCCCGTGAGAACTACGAGCAGTACTTC. Encoded protein: CASSSRENYEQYF.

The chain couples TRBV6-5 to TRBJ2-2; the D is unclear. This CDR3 region has 16 residues. CDR1 and CDR2 (germline): MNHEY, SVGAGI. The V gene lost 4 bases and the J gene lost 0 bases, with 12 bases spanning the gap. The chain's CDR3 is CASSSWVRPNTGELFF. The DNA of the CDR3 is TGTGCCAGCAGTTCATGGGTGCGGCCGAACACCGGGGAGCTGTTTTTT.

The genes are TRBV30 and TRBJ2-1; D call uncertain. Germline lookup yields CDR1 GTSNPN and CDR2 SVGIG (reference sequence). The CDR3 contains 12 residues. Trimming left V 3 bases short and J 5 bases short, with 8 bases between. CDR3 nucleotide sequence: TGTGCCTGGAGCCCCAATAACAATGAGCAGTTCTTC. It yields the protein CAWSPNNNEQFF.

The chain joins TRBV29-1 to TRBJ2-4; 8 bases line up with TRBD1. The trim removed 2 bases at V and 7 bases at J, leaving 13 bases unmatched. CDR1 is SQVTM, CDR2 ANQGSEA, per germline. There are 16 residues in the CDR3. The CDR3 DNA reads TGCAGCGTTGAATACAGGGGAGACAGGGGTACGAACATTCAGTACTTC. As protein: CSVEYRGDRGTNIQYF.

J is TRBJ2-2 and V is TRBV5-1, with TRBD2 as a possible D gene (6 bases). This CDR3 comprises 15 residues. Germline V gives CDR1 SGHRS, CDR2 YFSETQ. Deletions cut 0 bases from V and 5 bases from J, with 11 bases between. CDR3 coding DNA: TGCGCCAGCAGCTTGGACGGGGGAATAACCGGGGAGCTGTTTTTT. This translates into CASSLDGGITGELFF.

V and J are TRBV28 and TRBJ2-7, with TRBD1 matching 7 bases. Germline trimming cut 1 base from V and 0 bases from J; bases unmatched to any gene: 0. Germline loops: CDR1 MDHEN, CDR2 SYDVKM. The CDR3 loop spans 14 amino acids. CDR3 residues: CASSLSGGSYEQYF. Written as DNA, the CDR3 is TGTGCCAGCAGTTTATCAGGGGGCTCCTACGAGCAGTACTTC.

The chain uses TRBV30 and TRBJ2-5, with TRBD2 matching 15 bases. The CDR3 length is 17 residues. Germline CDR1 reads GTSNPN; CDR2 reads SVGIG (reference sequence). The trim removed 2 bases at V and 5 bases at J, leaving 9 bases unmatched. CDR3 region: CAWSPLMGLAGGETQYF. CDR3 DNA: TGTGCCTGGAGTCCCTTAATGGGACTAGCGGGAGGCGAGACCCAGTACTTC.

This chain links TRBV11-3 with TRBJ2-3; D remains ambiguous. From germline, CDR1 is SGHNT and CDR2 YENEEA. V lost 0 bases and J lost 0, with 7 bases in between. CDR3 length: 15 residues. The CDR3 is CASSLEAFSTDTQYF. Written as DNA, the CDR3 is TGTGCCAGCAGCTTAGAGGCTTTTAGCACAGATACGCAGTATTTT.

The chain employs TRBV29-1 and TRBJ1-3; TRBD1 is a possible D gene (5 bases). Looked up from germline, CDR1 is SQVTM and CDR2 is ANQGSEA. The ends were cut back, 7 bases at V and 3 bases at J, with 10 bases in the middle. This CDR3 has 12 amino acids. The CDR3 sequence: CSAQGDGNTIYF. CDR3 coding DNA: TGCAGCGCCCAGGGAGATGGAAACACCATATATTTT. Together with reference TRBV29-1 and TRBJ1-3, the CDR3 gives the full variable domain: SAVISQKPSRDICQRGTSLTIQCQVDSQVTMMFWYRQQPGQSLTLIATANQGSEATYESGFVIDKFPISRPNLTFSTLTVSNMSPEDSSIYLCSAQGDGNTIYFGEGSWLTVV.

The rearrangement joins TRBV9 to TRBJ2-5; 11 nucleotides agree with TRBD1. CDR3 length: 16 residues. V was pared by 2 bases and J by 4 bases, with 7 bases of the junction left unmatched. Per germline, CDR1 SGDLS and CDR2 YYNGEE. In DNA form, the CDR3 reads TGTGCCAGCAGCGTGGCGGGACAGGGGGTGGTAGAGACCCAGTACTTC. Its protein is CASSVAGQGVVETQYF.

This chain joins TRBV7-9 and TRBJ1-3; D gene unclear. Germline CDR1 is SEHNR and CDR2 is FQNEAQ (reference sequence). CDR3 length: 18 residues. Trimming removed 2 bases at V and 0 bases at J, with 17 bases between. Written as DNA, the CDR3 is TGTGCCAGCAGCTTAACCAAACTGGCCTTCAGCTCTGGAAACACCATATATTTT. It is translated as CASSLTKLAFSSGNTIYF.

A few counts support this clone. The J gene is TRBJ2-2, the V gene TRBV25-1; 10 bases agree with TRBD2. Unmatched junction bases numbered 4, after V lost 1 base and J lost 5 bases. Germline assignment: CDR1 MGHDK and CDR2 SYGVNS. This CDR3 is built from 16 residues. For the CDR3, the DNA is TGTGCCAGCAGTGAATCACTAGCGGGATGGACCGGGGAGCTGTTTTTT. Protein: CASSESLAGWTGELFF.

This clone was picked up one time. The chain combines TRBV7-2 with TRBJ1-5; no definite D call. Looked up from germline, CDR1 is SGHTA and CDR2 is FQGNSA. V was pared by 2 bases and J by 9 bases, with 11 bases between. CDR3 length: 13 amino acids. CDR3 residues: CASSLIDARPQHF. DNA of the CDR3: TGTGCCAGCAGCTTAATTGATGCGCGGCCCCAGCATTTT.

The gene calls are TRBV7-9 and TRBJ1-1; no definite D call. The CDR3 loop spans 14 amino acids. V was cut by 3 bases and J by 1 base, with 9 bases left in between. CDR1 and CDR2 from the germline V gene are SEHNR and FQNEAQ (reference sequence). CDR3 in amino acids: CASSFSRGNTEAFF. Here the CDR3 DNA reads TGTGCCAGCAGCTTTTCCCGGGGGAACACTGAAGCTTTCTTT. Filled out from reference TRBV7-9 and TRBJ1-1, the complete variable domain reads DTGVSQNPRHKITKRGQNVTFRCDPISEHNRLYWYRQTLGQGPEFLTYFQNEAQLEKSRLLSDRFSAERPKGSFSTLEIQRTEQGDSAMYLCASSFSRGNTEAFFGQGTRLTVV.

The chain combines TRBV5-1 with TRBJ2-2, with D possibly TRBD2 on 5 matching bases. CDR3 length equals 15 residues. V gave up 5 bases and J gave up 3 bases, with 14 bases separating them. Germline values: CDR1 SGHRS, CDR2 YFSETQ. In nucleotides, the CDR3 is TGCGCCAGCAGTATGAGGGCGCCGTACACCGGGGAGCTGTTTTTT. Translated: CASSMRAPYTGELFF.

The chain carries TRBV6-5 and TRBJ1-4; no clear D gene. The V end was cut by 2 bases, the J end by 2 bases, with 9 bases between. Germline V lookup: CDR1 MNHEY, CDR2 SVGAGI. The CDR3 contains 15 residues. CDR3 DNA sequence: TGTGCCAGCAGTTACGGCCCGGGGACTAATGAAAAACTGTTTTTT. This gives the protein CASSYGPGTNEKLFF.

The chain combines TRBV24-1 with TRBJ2-7; D call uncertain. CDR3 length: 14 residues. Germline CDR1 and CDR2: KGHDR and SFDVKD. V was shortened by 6 bases and J by 0 bases, with 11 bases between the two germline ends. The CDR3 DNA reads as TGTGCCACCAGTACGAGCGACATCTCCTACGAGCAGTACTTC. Translation: CATSTSDISYEQYF.

Concerning this clone: Other DNA sequences of this sample code for an identical CDR3. The V call is TRBV7-2, the J call TRBJ2-2; 14 nucleotides agree with TRBD2. This CDR3 contains 16 residues. V lost 5 bases and J lost 11; bases outside the gene matches: 10. Germline V CDR1 and CDR2: SGHTA, FQGNSA. The CDR3 DNA reads TGTGCCAGCAGCCTGACTAGCGGGAGGGCCGGCGGAGAGCTGTTTTTT. It translates to CASSLTSGRAGGELFF. Based on the CDR3 plus reference TRBV7-2 and TRBJ2-2, the full variable domain is GAGVSQSPSNKVTEKGKDVELRCDPISGHTALYWYRQSLGQGLEFLIYFQGNSAPDKSGLPSDRFSAERTGGSVSTLTIQRTQQEDSAVYLCASSLTSGRAGGELFFGEGSRLTVL.

This clone was detected only once. This chain links TRBV12-3 or TRBV12-4 with TRBJ2-7, with a weak D call TRBD1 (7 bases). V dropped 5 bases and J dropped 4 bases, with 12 bases sitting between them. This CDR3 is built from 13 residues. This CDR3 is CASSTQGGYEQYF. DNA for the CDR3: TGTGCCAGCAGTACCCAGGGGGGATACGAGCAGTACTTC.

The chain employs TRBV6-2 or TRBV6-3 and TRBJ2-3; 8 bases match TRBD2. The germline V gene has CDR1 MNHEY and CDR2 SVGEGT. Trimming removed 2 bases from V and 5 bases from J; junction bases left unmatched: 6. The CDR3 has 15 amino acids. The CDR3 is CASSYPARGGDTQYF. The CDR3 nucleotides are TGTGCCAGCAGTTACCCCGCCCGGGGGGGAGATACGCAGTATTTT.